Listed below are T cell receptor beta chains from one sample, sequenced in a study of blood T cells in healthy people across ages. Each CDR3 protein gets one entry after TCRdb re-called the 5' RACE reads with MiXCR. The sample consists of approximately 780,000 distinct CDR3 sequences, more than 25% of them appearing once. These sequences were also reported in another study, on T cells of mothers and their children.

The sample was blood. The receptors shown here come from a boy younger than 18 in good health. Both conserved end residues are part of each CDR3. Each record gives: V gene, clone size, J gene, D gene, CDR3 protein, CDR3 DNA. The D gene is left open where the match is weak. Clone size is stated in some rows and not others, as once, few, many or a class when expanded.

TRBV20-1,-,TRBJ1-3,-,CSARSPYGDTIYF,TGCAGTGCTAGGAGTCCCTACGGGGACACCATATATTTT
TRBV30,-,TRBJ2-1,-,CAWSAVNYYNEQFF,TGTGCCTGGAGTGCGGTTAACTATTACAATGAGCAGTTCTTC
TRBV28,-,TRBJ1-4,TRBD1,CASSSAGTGMDNEKLFF,TGTGCCAGCAGTTCGGCCGGGACAGGGATGGATAACGAAAAACTGTTTTTT
TRBV2,-,TRBJ2-7,TRBD1,CASSTGVSYEQYF,TGTGCCAGCAGTACAGGGGTCTCCTACGAGCAGTACTTC
TRBV20-1,-,TRBJ2-4,TRBD1,CSAGTGSPAKNIQYF,TGCAGTGCTGGGACAGGATCACCGGCCAAAAACATTCAGTACTTC
TRBV12-3/TRBV12-4,-,TRBJ2-7,-,CASSDGRMTAYEEYF,TGTGCCAGCAGTGATGGCAGGATGACAGCATACGAGGAGTACTTC
TRBV27,-,TRBJ2-7,TRBD1,CASRKPGTGSYEQYF,TGTGCCAGCAGAAAACCCGGGACAGGCTCCTACGAGCAGTACTTC
TRBV12-3/TRBV12-4,once,TRBJ2-5,TRBD1,CASSTGQGASTQYF,TGTGCCAGCAGTACTGGACAGGGAGCTTCGACCCAGTACTTC
TRBV30,-,TRBJ1-2,TRBD1,CAWRDRNYGYTF,TGTGCCTGGAGGGACAGGAACTATGGCTACACCTTC
TRBV30,few,TRBJ1-4,-,CAWSVWSRAGTNEKLFF,TGTGCCTGGAGTGTATGGAGCCGGGCGGGGACTAATGAAAAACTGTTTTTT
TRBV20-1,-,TRBJ1-1,-,CSAPSWGDTEAFF,TGCAGTGCTCCATCATGGGGTGACACTGAAGCTTTCTTT
TRBV5-1,-,TRBJ2-7,-,CASSGIRRDDEQYF,TGCGCCAGCAGCGGAATCCGACGGGACGACGAGCAGTACTTC
TRBV30,-,TRBJ2-3,-,CAWRMEGTDTQYF,TGTGCCTGGAGGATGGAGGGCACAGATACGCAGTATTTT
TRBV20-1,few,TRBJ2-1,TRBD2,CSARLSGLVTNEQFF,TGCAGTGCTAGACTGTCGGGACTAGTTACCAATGAGCAGTTCTTC
TRBV10-3,few,TRBJ2-7,-,CAISASWEQYF,TGTGCCATCAGCGCCTCCTGGGAGCAGTACTTC
TRBV29-1,few,TRBJ2-3,-,CSVSRGTTDTQYF,TGCAGCGTTTCTCGGGGGACCACAGATACGCAGTATTTT
TRBV11-2,-,TRBJ2-5,TRBD2,CASSLVPGGPETQYF,TGTGCCAGCAGCTTAGTGCCGGGGGGGCCAGAGACCCAGTACTTC
TRBV7-6,few,TRBJ2-7,TRBD1,CASSSSNRGPYEQYF,TGTGCCAGCAGCTCGAGTAACAGGGGTCCCTACGAGCAGTACTTC
TRBV10-3,few,TRBJ2-1,TRBD1,CAIMGRDSDEQFF,TGTGCCATCATGGGAAGGGACAGCGATGAGCAGTTCTTC
TRBV6-5,few,TRBJ1-4,TRBD1,CASSAQGVNEKLFF,TGTGCCAGCAGTGCACAGGGGGTTAATGAAAAACTGTTTTTT
TRBV7-9,-,TRBJ1-5,-,CASSLVGTGNQPQHF,TGTGCCAGCAGCTTAGTCGGAACGGGCAATCAGCCCCAGCATTTT
TRBV21-1,-,TRBJ2-5,-,CAILRETQYF,TGTGCCATTTTAAGGGAGACCCAGTACTTC
TRBV30,-,TRBJ1-1,-,CAWSRKTEAFF,TGTGCCTGGAGCCGGAAAACTGAAGCTTTCTTT
TRBV20-1,-,TRBJ2-1,-,CSAFHGNEQFF,TGCAGTGCTTTTCACGGCAATGAGCAGTTCTTC
TRBV25-1,-,TRBJ2-7,-,CASSEYNYEQYF,TGTGCCAGCAGTGAATATAACTACGAGCAGTACTTC
TRBV30,-,TRBJ2-7,-,CAWSGQTFSYEQYF,TGTGCCTGGAGCGGACAGACTTTCTCCTACGAGCAGTACTTC
TRBV7-2,-,TRBJ2-5,-,CASSLRRGLQETQYF,TGTGCCAGCAGCTTAAGGCGGGGACTCCAAGAGACCCAGTACTTC
TRBV7-8,-,TRBJ2-5,-,CASSNTPGAETQYF,TGTGCCAGCAGCAATACCCCGGGGGCGGAGACCCAGTACTTC
TRBV20-1,few,TRBJ2-5,-,CSAGGRGVKTQYF,TGCAGTGCCGGGGGGCGGGGCGTAAAGACCCAGTACTTC
TRBV29-1,few,TRBJ2-7,TRBD2,CSVSGGSYEQYF,TGCAGCGTCAGCGGGGGCTCCTACGAGCAGTACTTC
TRBV12-3/TRBV12-4,-,TRBJ2-7,-,CASSNSLDEQYF,TGTGCCAGCAGCAACTCCTTGGACGAGCAGTACTTC
TRBV4-1,-,TRBJ1-4,-,CASSQHVRVVREKLFF,TGCGCCAGCAGCCAACACGTCCGGGTGGTTCGTGAAAAACTGTTTTTT
TRBV7-7,-,TRBJ2-5,TRBD2,CASSLLGSGEETQYF,TGTGCCAGCAGCCTCTTGGGTAGCGGGGAAGAGACCCAGTACTTC
TRBV20-1,few,TRBJ1-3,-,CSGLLRSAGGNTIYF,TGCAGCGGGCTATTGCGGTCGGCCGGCGGAAACACCATATATTTT
TRBV12-3/TRBV12-4,once,TRBJ2-5,TRBD2,CASSFASGATMSKTQYF,TGTGCCAGCAGTTTCGCTAGCGGGGCCACCATGAGTAAGACCCAGTACTTC
TRBV6-5,few,TRBJ1-3,-,CASRVQLSGNTIYF,TGTGCCAGCAGGGTACAGCTCTCTGGAAACACCATATATTTT
TRBV24-1,few,TRBJ2-1,-,CATSDFNEQFF,TGTGCCACCAGTGATTTCAATGAGCAGTTCTTC
TRBV7-9,-,TRBJ2-1,TRBD2,CASSFGTSGRGNEQFF,TGTGCCAGCAGCTTTGGGACTAGCGGTCGGGGGAATGAGCAGTTCTTC